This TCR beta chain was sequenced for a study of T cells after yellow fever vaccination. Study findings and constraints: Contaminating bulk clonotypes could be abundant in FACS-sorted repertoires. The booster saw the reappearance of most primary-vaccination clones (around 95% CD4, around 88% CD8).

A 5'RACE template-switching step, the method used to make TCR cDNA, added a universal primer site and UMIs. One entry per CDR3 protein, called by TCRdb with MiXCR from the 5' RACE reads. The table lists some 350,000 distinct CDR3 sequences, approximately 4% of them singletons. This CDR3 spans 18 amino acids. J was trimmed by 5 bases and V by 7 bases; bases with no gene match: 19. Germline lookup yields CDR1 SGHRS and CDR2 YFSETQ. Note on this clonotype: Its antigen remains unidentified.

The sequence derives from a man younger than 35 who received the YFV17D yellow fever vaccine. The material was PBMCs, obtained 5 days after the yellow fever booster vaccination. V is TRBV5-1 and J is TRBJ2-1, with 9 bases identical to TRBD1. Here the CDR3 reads CASRQIGWGQGLDNEQFF. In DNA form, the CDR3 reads TGCGCCAGCCGCCAAATCGGGTGGGGACAGGGTTTGGACAATGAGCAGTTCTTC.